This TCR beta chain comes out of a study of CD8+ T cells in alopecia areata. After isolation, RNA underwent reverse transcription to generate cDNA as the sequencing template. TCRdb keeps only in-frame clones here, not all; method: immunoSEQ multiplex PCR. Among around 200,000 clones listed, roughly 53% were seen once. This CDR3 has 12 amino acids. Between the trimmed V and J ends, which lost 11 bases and 5 bases, there was a span of 15 bases. Germline assignment: CDR1 SNHLY and CDR2 FYNNEI. The sample's treatment: oral pan-JAK inhibitor, 5-10 mg twice daily. This sequence originates from a human donor with alopecia areata. This specimen consisted of CD8+ T cells sorted from blood, obtained at week 24, from a patient treated with tofacitinib. The genes are TRBV2 and TRBJ1-1; D not resolved. The CDR3 DNA sequence: TGTGCCGCAGTGGCGGGGAAGACTGAAGCTTTCTTT. This sequence encodes CAAVAGKTEAFF.